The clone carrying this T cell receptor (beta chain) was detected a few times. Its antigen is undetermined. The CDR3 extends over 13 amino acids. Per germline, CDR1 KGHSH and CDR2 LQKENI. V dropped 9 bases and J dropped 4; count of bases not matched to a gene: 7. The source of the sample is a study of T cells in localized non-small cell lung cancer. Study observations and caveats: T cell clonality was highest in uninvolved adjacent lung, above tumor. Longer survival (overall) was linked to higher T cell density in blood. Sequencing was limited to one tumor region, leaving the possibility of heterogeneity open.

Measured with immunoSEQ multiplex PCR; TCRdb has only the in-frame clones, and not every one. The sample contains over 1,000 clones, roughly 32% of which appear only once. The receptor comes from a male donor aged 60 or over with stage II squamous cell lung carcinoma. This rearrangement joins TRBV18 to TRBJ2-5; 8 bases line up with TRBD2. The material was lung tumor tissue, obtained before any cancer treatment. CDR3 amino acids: CASGLAGGETQYF. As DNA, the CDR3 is TGTGCCAGTGGACTAGCCGGAGGAGAGACCCAGTACTTC.